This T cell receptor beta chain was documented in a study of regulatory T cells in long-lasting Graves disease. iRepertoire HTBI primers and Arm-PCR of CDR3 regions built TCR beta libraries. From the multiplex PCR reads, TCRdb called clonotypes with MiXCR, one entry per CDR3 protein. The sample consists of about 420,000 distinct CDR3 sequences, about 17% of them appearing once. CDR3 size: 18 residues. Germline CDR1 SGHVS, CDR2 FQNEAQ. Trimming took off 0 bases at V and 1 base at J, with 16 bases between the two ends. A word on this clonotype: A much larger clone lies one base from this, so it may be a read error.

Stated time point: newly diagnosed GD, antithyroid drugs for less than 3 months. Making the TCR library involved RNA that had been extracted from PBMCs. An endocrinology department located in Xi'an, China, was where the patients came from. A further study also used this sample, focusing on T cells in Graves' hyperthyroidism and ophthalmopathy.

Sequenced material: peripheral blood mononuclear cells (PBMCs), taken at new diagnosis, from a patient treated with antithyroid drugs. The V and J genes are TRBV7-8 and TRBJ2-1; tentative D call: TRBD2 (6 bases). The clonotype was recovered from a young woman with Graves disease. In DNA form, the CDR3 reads TGTGCCAGCAGCTTAGCGGGACTTTCCTCCTCTTCCTACAATGAGCAGTTCTTC. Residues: CASSLAGLSSSSYNEQFF.